This TCR beta chain was retrieved from a study of blood T cell repertoires in COVID-19. Study-level background: Acute and convalescent COVID-19 samples came from the United States, Italy and Spain. Sample material is recorded as cDNA or gDNA derived from T cells, B-cell-depleted T cells, or PBMCs.

There are 18 residues in the CDR3. V shed 3 bases and J 0 bases; nucleotides not matched to a gene: 8. Germline lookup yields CDR1 LGHNA and CDR2 YNFKEQ. As processed by the authors: Using reference gene primer amplification, nucleated cell counts were estimated. TCRdb keeps only in-frame clones here, not all; method: immunoSEQ multiplex PCR. From that table come the V and J calls and clone size; the DNA was used to work out D and trimming. The repertoire holds 90,000 to 150,000 clones, 75% to 90% seen once, with around 7.7% in the top ten. The J gene is TRBJ2-2, the V gene TRBV4-2; TRBD2 matches at 9 bases. Input material: peripheral blood. This TCR came from a human donor in a cohort sampled during active COVID-19. DNA of the CDR3: TGTGCCAGCAGCCACCTAGCGGGGCCTGCCACGAACACCGGGGAGCTGTTTTTT. Translation gives CASSHLAGPATNTGELFF.